This T cell receptor (beta chain) is from a study of blood T cell repertoires in COVID-19. Turning to the study itself: Acute and convalescent COVID-19 samples came from the United States, Italy and Spain. Nucleic acid was either cDNA or gDNA, and it came from T cells, B-cell-depleted T cells, or PBMCs.

Authors' analysis steps: Scientists estimated how many nucleated cells there were by amplifying reference gene primers. Generated by immunoSEQ multiplex PCR, the TCRdb table keeps only in-frame clones and is missing some. V and J calls and clone size are copied from that table; D and trimming were computed from the DNA. The sample contains under 250,000 clones, about 92% of which appear only once. V shed 5 bases, J shed 3 bases, and the junction held 6 bases outside the gene matches. The CDR3 runs 15 residues. In germline, CDR1 is SGHNT, CDR2 YENEEA. Sequenced: peripheral blood. The receptor was isolated from a man younger than 40 with acute or convalescent COVID-19. This chain connects TRBV11-3 to TRBJ2-3; 9 nucleotides match TRBD2. The CDR3 loop is CASSPGLALTDTQYF. The CDR3 nucleotides are TGTGCCAGCAGCCCGGGACTAGCTCTAACAGATACGCAGTATTTT.